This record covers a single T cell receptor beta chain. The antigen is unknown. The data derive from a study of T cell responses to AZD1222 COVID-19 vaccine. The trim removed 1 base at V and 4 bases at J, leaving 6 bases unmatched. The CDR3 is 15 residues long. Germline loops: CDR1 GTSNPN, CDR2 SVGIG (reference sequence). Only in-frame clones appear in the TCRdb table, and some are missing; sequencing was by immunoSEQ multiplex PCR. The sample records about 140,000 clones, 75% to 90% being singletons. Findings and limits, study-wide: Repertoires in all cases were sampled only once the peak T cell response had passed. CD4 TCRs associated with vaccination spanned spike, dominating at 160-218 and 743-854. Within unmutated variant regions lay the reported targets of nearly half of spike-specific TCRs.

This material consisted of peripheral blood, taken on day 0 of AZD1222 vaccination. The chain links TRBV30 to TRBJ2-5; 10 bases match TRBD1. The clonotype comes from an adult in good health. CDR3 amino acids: CAWSEGDRGGETQYF. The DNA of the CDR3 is TGTGCCTGGAGTGAAGGGGACAGGGGTGGAGAGACCCAGTACTTC.